These 19 T cell receptor beta chains share one sample of origin, sequenced in a study of CD8 T cells in Susac syndrome. Random hexamers were used to reverse transcribe the RNA input (0.5 to 1 ug). A single record per CDR3 protein comes from TCRdb applying MiXCR to the immunoSEQ multiplex PCR reads. Among roughly 300,000 distinct CDR3 sequences listed, more than 75% were seen once. What was sequenced was CD8+ T cells from PBMCs. Receptors originate from a human donor with multiple sclerosis.

The genes are TRBV5-1 and TRBJ1-3; D is perhaps TRBD1 (6 bases). Trimming removed 1 base at V and 8 bases at J, with 10 bases between. This CDR3 spans 13 amino acids. The germline V gene has CDR1 SGHRS and CDR2 YFSETQ. CDR3 sequence reads: CASSLTGGDTIYF. The CDR3 DNA reads TGCGCCAGCAGCTTGACGGGGGGCGACACCATATATTTT.

CDR3 nucleotide sequence: TGCGCCAGCAGCTTGGCGATGGCTAGTCGGACCTACGAGCAGTACTTC. Translating gives CASSLAMASRTYEQYF. The chain has TRBV5-1 and TRBJ2-7; D unclear. The CDR3 sequence is 16 residues long. Deletions cut 0 bases from V and 2 bases from J, with 15 bases between. Per the germline V gene, CDR1 is SGHRS and CDR2 is YFSETQ.

The rearrangement uses TRBV4-2 and TRBJ2-6; no clear D gene. Germline CDR1 LGHNA, CDR2 YNFKEQ. V was pared by 2 bases and J by 0 bases, with 5 bases between. CDR3 length equals 15 residues. The CDR3 is CASSQRSSGANVLTF. CDR3 in DNA: TGTGCCAGCAGCCAAAGGAGCTCTGGGGCCAACGTCCTGACTTTC.

The chain combines TRBV20-1 with TRBJ1-1, with D possibly being TRBD1 (6 bases). V was pared by 5 bases and J by 4 bases, with 20 bases between. Looked up from germline, CDR1 is DFQATT and CDR2 is SNEGSKA (reference sequence). The CDR3 has 15 residues. The CDR3 nucleotides read TGCAGTGCTCGAAACAGGGCGGTCTATGGCACTGAAGCTTTCTTT. Protein sequence: CSARNRAVYGTEAFF.

V and J are TRBV7-9 and TRBJ2-1; 10 nucleotides agree with TRBD2. Germline loops: CDR1 SEHNR, CDR2 FQNEAQ (reference sequence). Germline trimming cut 5 bases from V and 8 bases from J; bases unmatched to any gene: 9. The CDR3 runs to 15 residues. The CDR3 loop reads CASSTTSGWGDEQFF. DNA of the CDR3: TGTGCCAGCAGCACGACTAGCGGGTGGGGAGATGAGCAGTTCTTC.

This sequence joins TRBV5-4 and TRBJ1-1; 9 positions match TRBD1. This CDR3 spans 16 amino acids. The germline CDR1 and CDR2 sequences are SGHNT and YYREEE (reference sequence). V lost 0 bases to trimming and J lost 0 bases; unmatched junction nucleotides: 3. The CDR3 DNA reads as TGTGCCAGCAGCTTGGCCTGGGACAGGGTGAACACTGAAGCTTTCTTT. Translation gives CASSLAWDRVNTEAFF.

The chain carries TRBV10-2 and TRBJ2-2; tentatively, D is TRBD1 or TRBD2 (5 bases each). Germline assignment: CDR1 WSHSY and CDR2 SAAADI. This CDR3 spans 17 amino acids. V lost 2 bases and J 5 bases, leaving 18 bases between the germline ends. This CDR3 reads CASSEPPGQGATGELFF. The DNA of the CDR3 is TGCGCCAGCAGTGAGCCCCCCGGCCAGGGAGCGACCGGGGAGCTGTTTTTT.

The chain combines TRBV5-4 with TRBJ2-1; 8 bases are a match to TRBD2. CDR1 SGHNT and CDR2 YYREEE come from the germline V gene (reference sequence). CDR3 length: 14 amino acids. The J segment lost 5 bases and the V segment lost 6 bases, leaving 7 bases of the junction unmatched. CDR3 region: CASKTREEHNEQFF. CDR3 coding DNA: TGTGCCAGCAAAACGCGGGAGGAACACAATGAGCAGTTCTTC.

This chain links TRBV29-1 with TRBJ2-7, with a possible D match to TRBD2 (6 bases). V lost 1 base to trimming and J lost 1 base, with 14 bases between them. The CDR3 is 15 amino acids. The germline gives CDR1 SQVTM, CDR2 ANQGSEA. The CDR3 bases are TGCAGCGTTGAAGGGGGTAGCGGCGGATCCTACGAGCAGTACTTC. It specifies CSVEGGSGGSYEQYF.

This sequence joins TRBV9 and TRBJ2-1; possibly TRBD1 for D (5 bases). The CDR3 has 14 residues. Deletions cut 4 bases from V and 8 bases from J, with 16 bases between. Germline V gives CDR1 SGDLS, CDR2 YYNGEE. Here the CDR3 reads CASSPLRGFDEQFF. The CDR3 region has the DNA TGTGCCAGCAGCCCCCTAAGGGGCTTCGATGAGCAGTTCTTC.

The chain employs TRBV12-3 or TRBV12-4 and TRBJ2-7; TRBD1 might be the D (5 bases). The V gene lost 5 bases and the J gene lost 3 bases, with 14 bases spanning the gap. The CDR3 length is 14 residues. CDR3 sequence: CASSLQGPSYEQYF. The CDR3, as DNA: TGTGCCAGCAGTCTGCAGGGTCCGAGCTACGAGCAGTACTTC.

This clonotype was observed a single time. This chain connects TRBV9 to TRBJ2-1, with 8 bases fitting TRBD1. Germline lookup yields CDR1 SGDLS and CDR2 YYNGEE. With V trimmed by 0 bases and J by 2 bases, 1 base remained unmatched. The CDR3 spans 15 residues. The CDR3 loop reads CASSVGDRTYNEQFF. The CDR3, as DNA: TGTGCCAGCAGCGTAGGGGACAGGACCTACAATGAGCAGTTCTTC. Complete variable domain (other parts from reference TRBV9 and TRBJ2-1): DSGVTQTPKHLITATGQRVTLRCSPRSGDLSVYWYQQSLDQGLQFLIQYYNGEERAKGNILERFSAQQFPDLHSELNLSSLELGDSALYFCASSVGDRTYNEQFFGPGTRLTVL.

This clonotype was detected only a few times. The chain links TRBV27 to TRBJ2-5; D remains ambiguous. Trimming cost V 0 bases and J 5 bases, with 4 bases left between them. The CDR3 spans 12 residues. CDR1 is MNHEY and CDR2 is SMNVEV in the germline V gene (reference sequence). CDR3 region: CASSLSGETQYF. DNA of the CDR3: TGTGCCAGCAGTTTATCCGGGGAGACCCAGTACTTC.

The chain carries TRBV28 and TRBJ1-2; D remains ambiguous. The CDR3 covers 14 residues. V was clipped by 3 bases and J by 3 bases, with 11 bases between them. Germline assignment: CDR1 MDHEN and CDR2 SYDVKM. CDR3 loop: CASSFGEGYYGYTF. The CDR3 bases are TGTGCCAGCAGTTTTGGGGAAGGCTACTATGGCTACACCTTC.

V usage is TRBV28 and J usage is TRBJ2-5; 10 nucleotides line up with TRBD1. The CDR3 has 18 residues. V lost 4 bases to trimming and J lost 0 bases; unmatched junction nucleotides: 11. Germline loops: CDR1 MDHEN, CDR2 SYDVKM. The CDR3 loop reads CASSYPRTGGSYQETQYF. CDR3 nucleotide sequence: TGTGCCAGCAGTTATCCCCGGACAGGGGGGAGTTACCAAGAGACCCAGTACTTC. The variable domain in full, with the rest retrieved from reference TRBV28 and TRBJ2-5, is DVKVTQSSRYLVKRTGEKVFLECVQDMDHENMFWYRQDPGLGLRLIYFSYDVKMKEKGDIPEGYSVSREKKERFSLILESASTNQTSMYLCASSYPRTGGSYQETQYFGPGTRLLVL.

The V gene is TRBV27, the J gene TRBJ1-5, with D uncertain. The CDR3 loop spans 15 amino acids. V was clipped by 4 bases and J by 0 bases, with 10 bases between them. Germline CDR1 reads MNHEY; CDR2 reads SMNVEV (reference sequence). CDR3 in amino acids: CASSWVAGSNQPQHF. CDR3 DNA: TGTGCCAGCAGTTGGGTGGCAGGTAGCAATCAGCCCCAGCATTTT.

The chain couples TRBV19 to TRBJ2-3, with D perhaps TRBD2 (6 bases). Trimming took 4 bases from V and 4 from J, leaving 12 bases between them. Looked up from germline, CDR1 is LNHDA and CDR2 is SQIVND (reference sequence). The CDR3 loop spans 14 amino acids. The CDR3 is CASSTHRGSDTQYF. The DNA for the CDR3 is TGTGCCAGTAGTACCCACCGGGGGTCAGATACGCAGTATTTT.

Only a few counts were recorded for this clonotype. This chain uses TRBV5-5 with TRBJ1-2; the D is unclear. Germline CDR1 reads SGHKS; CDR2 reads YYEKEE (reference sequence). Trimming removed 2 bases from V and 4 bases from J, with 12 bases in between. CDR3 length: 14 amino acids. The CDR3 reads CASSFIETLYGYTF. CDR3 in DNA: TGTGCCAGCAGCTTCATCGAAACCCTCTATGGCTACACCTTC.

For the CDR3, the DNA is TGTGCCAGCAGCTTAGGTCTGGGGAAAGGGAACACTGAAGCTTTCTTT. Translating it yields CASSLGLGKGNTEAFF. This rearrangement joins TRBV7-8 to TRBJ1-1; D is unresolved. Deletions cut 1 base from V and 1 base from J, with 13 bases between. The CDR3 has 16 amino acids. Germline V CDR1 and CDR2: SGHVS, FQNEAQ.